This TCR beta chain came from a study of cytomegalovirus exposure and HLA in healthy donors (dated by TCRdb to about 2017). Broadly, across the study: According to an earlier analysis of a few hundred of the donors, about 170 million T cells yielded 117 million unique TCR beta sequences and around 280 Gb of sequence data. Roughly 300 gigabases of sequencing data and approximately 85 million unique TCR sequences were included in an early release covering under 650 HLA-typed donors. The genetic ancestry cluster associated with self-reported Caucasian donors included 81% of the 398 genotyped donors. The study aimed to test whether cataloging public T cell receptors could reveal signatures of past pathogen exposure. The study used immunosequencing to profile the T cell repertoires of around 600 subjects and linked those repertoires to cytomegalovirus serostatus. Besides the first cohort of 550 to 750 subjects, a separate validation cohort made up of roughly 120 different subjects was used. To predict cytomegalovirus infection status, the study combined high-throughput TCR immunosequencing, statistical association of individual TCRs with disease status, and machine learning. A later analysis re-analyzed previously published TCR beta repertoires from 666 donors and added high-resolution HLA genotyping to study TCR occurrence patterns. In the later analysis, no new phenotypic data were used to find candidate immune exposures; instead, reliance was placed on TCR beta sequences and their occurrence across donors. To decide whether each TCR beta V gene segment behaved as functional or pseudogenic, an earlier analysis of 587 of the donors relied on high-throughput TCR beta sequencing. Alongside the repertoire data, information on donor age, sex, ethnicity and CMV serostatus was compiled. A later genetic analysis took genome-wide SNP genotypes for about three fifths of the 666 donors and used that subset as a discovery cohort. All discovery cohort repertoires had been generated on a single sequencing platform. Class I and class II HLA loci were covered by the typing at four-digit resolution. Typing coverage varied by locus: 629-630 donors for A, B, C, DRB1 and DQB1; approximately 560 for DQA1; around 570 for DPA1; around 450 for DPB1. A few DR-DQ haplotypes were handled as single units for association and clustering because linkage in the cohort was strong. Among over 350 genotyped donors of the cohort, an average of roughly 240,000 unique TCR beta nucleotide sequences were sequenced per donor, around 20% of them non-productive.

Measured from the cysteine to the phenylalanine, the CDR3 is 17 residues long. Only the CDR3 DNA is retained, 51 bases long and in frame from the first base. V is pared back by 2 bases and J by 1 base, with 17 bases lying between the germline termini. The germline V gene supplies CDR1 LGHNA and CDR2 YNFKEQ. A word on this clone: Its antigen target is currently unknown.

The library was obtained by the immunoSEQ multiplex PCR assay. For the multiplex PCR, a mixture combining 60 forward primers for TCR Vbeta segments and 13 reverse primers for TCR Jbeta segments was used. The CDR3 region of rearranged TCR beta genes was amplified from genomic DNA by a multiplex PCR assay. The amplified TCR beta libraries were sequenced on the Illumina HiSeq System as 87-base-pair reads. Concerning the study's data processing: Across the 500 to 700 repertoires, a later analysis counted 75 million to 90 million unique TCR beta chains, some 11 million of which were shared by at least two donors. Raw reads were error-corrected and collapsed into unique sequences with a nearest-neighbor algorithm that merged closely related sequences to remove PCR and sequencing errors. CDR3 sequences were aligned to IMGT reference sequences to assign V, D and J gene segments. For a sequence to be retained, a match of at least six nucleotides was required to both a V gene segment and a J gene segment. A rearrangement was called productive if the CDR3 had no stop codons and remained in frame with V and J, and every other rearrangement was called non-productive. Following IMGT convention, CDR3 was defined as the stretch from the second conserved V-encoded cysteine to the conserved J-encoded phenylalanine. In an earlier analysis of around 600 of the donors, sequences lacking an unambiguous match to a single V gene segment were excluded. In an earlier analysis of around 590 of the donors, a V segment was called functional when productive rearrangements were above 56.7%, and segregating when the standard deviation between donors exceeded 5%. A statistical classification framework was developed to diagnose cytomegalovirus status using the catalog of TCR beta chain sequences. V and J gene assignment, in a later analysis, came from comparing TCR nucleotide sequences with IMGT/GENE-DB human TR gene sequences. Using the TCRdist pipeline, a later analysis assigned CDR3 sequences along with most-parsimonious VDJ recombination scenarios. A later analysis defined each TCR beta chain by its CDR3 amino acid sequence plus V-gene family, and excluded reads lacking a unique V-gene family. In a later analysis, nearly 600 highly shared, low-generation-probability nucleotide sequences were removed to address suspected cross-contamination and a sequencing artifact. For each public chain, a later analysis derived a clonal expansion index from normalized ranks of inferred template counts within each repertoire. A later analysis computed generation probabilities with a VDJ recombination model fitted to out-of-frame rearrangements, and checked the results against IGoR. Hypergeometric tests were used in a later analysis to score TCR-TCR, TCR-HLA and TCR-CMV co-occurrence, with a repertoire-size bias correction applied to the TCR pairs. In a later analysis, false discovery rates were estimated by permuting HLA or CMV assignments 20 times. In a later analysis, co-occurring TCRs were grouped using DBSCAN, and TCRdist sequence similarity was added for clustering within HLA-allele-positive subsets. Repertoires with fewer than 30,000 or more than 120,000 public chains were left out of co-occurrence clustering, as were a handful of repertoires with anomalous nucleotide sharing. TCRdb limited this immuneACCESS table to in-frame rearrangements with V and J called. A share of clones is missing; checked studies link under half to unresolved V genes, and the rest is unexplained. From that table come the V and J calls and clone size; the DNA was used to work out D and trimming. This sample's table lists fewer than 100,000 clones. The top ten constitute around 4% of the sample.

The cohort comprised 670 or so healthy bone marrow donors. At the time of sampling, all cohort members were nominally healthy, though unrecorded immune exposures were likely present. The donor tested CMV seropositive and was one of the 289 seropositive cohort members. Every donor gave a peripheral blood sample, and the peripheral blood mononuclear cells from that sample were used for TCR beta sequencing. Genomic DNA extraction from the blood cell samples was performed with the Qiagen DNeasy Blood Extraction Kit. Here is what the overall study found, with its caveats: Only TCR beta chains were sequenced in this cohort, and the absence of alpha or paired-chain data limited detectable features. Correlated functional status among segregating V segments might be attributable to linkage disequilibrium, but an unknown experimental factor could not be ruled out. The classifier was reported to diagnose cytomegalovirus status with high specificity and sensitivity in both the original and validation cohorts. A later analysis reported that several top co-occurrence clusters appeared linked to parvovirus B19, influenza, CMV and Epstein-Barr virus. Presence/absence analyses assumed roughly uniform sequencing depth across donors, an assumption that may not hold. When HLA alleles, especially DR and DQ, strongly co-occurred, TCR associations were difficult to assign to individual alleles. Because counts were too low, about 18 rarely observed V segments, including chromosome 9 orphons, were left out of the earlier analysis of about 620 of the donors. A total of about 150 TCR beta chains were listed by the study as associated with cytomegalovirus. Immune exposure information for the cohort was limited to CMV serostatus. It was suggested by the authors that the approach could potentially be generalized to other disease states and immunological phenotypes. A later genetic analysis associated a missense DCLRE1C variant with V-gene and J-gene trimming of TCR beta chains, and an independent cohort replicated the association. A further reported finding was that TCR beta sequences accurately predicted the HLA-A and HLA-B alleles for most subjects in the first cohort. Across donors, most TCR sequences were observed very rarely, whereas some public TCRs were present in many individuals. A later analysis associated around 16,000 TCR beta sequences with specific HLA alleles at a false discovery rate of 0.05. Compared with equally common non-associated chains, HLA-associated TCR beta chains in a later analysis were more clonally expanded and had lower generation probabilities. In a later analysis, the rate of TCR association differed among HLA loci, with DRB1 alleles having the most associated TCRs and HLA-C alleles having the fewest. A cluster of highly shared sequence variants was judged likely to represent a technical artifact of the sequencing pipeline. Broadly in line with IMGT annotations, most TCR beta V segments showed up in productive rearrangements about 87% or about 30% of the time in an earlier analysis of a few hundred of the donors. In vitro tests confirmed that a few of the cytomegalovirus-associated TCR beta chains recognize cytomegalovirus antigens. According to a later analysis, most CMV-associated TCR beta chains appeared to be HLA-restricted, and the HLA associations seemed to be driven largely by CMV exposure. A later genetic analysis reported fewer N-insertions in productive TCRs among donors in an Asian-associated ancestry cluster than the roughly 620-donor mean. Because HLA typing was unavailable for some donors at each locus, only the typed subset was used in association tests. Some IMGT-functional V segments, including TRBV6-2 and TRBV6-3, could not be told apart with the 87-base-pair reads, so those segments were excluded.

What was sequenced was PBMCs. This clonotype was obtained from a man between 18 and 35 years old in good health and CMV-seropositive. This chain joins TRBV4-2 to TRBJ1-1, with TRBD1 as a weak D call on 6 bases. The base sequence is TGTGCCAGCAGCCAATTGACAGGTAGGATCGAGAACACTGAAGCTTTCTTT. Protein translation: CASSQLTGRIENTEAFF.